Described below is a single TCR beta chain sequence and its context. Which antigen it targets is not known. Base qualities were left out, and no much larger clone turns up one base away. Libraries were made using the immunoSEQ multiplex PCR assay. A mixture of 60 forward primers for TCR Vbeta segments and 13 reverse primers for TCR Jbeta segments was used in the multiplex PCR. The CDR3 region of rearranged TCR beta genes was amplified from genomic DNA by a multiplex PCR assay. Amplified TCR beta libraries were sequenced as 87-base-pair reads on the Illumina HiSeq System. The original pipeline was this. A later analysis tallied tens of millions of unique TCR beta chains across the 700 or so repertoires, and around 10 million of those chains were shared by two or more donors. To remove PCR and sequencing errors, raw reads were error-corrected and collapsed into unique sequences using a nearest-neighbor algorithm that merged closely related sequences. CDR3 sequences were aligned to IMGT reference sequences to assign V, D and J gene segments. Each retained sequence needed at least a six-nucleotide match to both a V gene segment and a J gene segment. Rearrangements were called productive when the CDR3 lacked stop codons and stayed in frame with V and J; all others were non-productive. CDR3 was defined according to IMGT convention as the region running from the second conserved V-encoded cysteine to the conserved J-encoded phenylalanine. The earlier analysis of 500 to 750 of the donors excluded any sequence lacking an unambiguous match to a single V gene segment. In an earlier analysis of approximately 560 of the donors, a V segment was called functional when productive rearrangements were above 56.7%, and segregating when the standard deviation between donors exceeded 5%. A statistical classification framework was developed to diagnose cytomegalovirus status using the catalog of TCR beta chain sequences. A later analysis assigned V and J genes by comparing TCR nucleotide sequences with IMGT/GENE-DB human TR gene sequences. A later analysis assigned CDR3 sequences and most-parsimonious VDJ recombination scenarios with the TCRdist pipeline. In a later analysis, each TCR beta chain was defined by its CDR3 amino acid sequence together with its V-gene family, and reads without a unique V-gene family were excluded. To address suspected cross-contamination and a sequencing artifact, a later analysis removed roughly 640 highly shared, low-generation-probability nucleotide sequences. For each public chain, a later analysis derived a clonal expansion index from normalized ranks of inferred template counts within each repertoire. Generation probabilities in a later analysis came from a VDJ recombination model fitted to out-of-frame rearrangements, and those results were checked against IGoR. In a later analysis, hypergeometric tests were used to score TCR-TCR, TCR-HLA and TCR-CMV co-occurrence, with a repertoire-size bias correction applied to TCR pairs. To estimate false discovery rates, a later analysis permuted the HLA or CMV assignments 20 times. A later analysis grouped co-occurring TCRs with DBSCAN, adding TCRdist sequence similarity when clustering within HLA-allele-positive subsets. For co-occurrence clustering, repertoires with fewer than 30,000 or more than 120,000 public chains were excluded, along with 5 or 6 repertoires with anomalous nucleotide sharing. Drawn from immuneACCESS, this table holds only the in-frame rearrangements with V and J called that TCRdb kept. Clones are partly lost; checked studies trace under half to an unresolved V gene and leave the rest unexplained. V, J and clone size are taken as reported in that table, and D and trimming were inferred from the DNA itself. For this sample the table gives more than 95,000 clones, of which roughly 74% were detected only once. The ten biggest clones cover 4% to 4.5% of the sample.

The data originate from a study of cytomegalovirus exposure and HLA in healthy donors (dated by TCRdb to 2016 to 2017). Regarding the research as a whole: In an earlier analysis of several hundred of the donors, about 260 Gb of sequence data and 117 million unique TCR beta sequences from 180 million or so T cells were reported. All discovery cohort repertoires had been generated using a single sequencing platform. Donor age, sex, ethnicity and CMV serostatus were collected together with the repertoire data. Of the 300 to 500 genotyped donors, approximately 81% were placed in the genetic ancestry cluster associated with self-reported Caucasian donors. Both class I and class II loci were covered by HLA typing, at four-digit resolution. High-throughput TCR immunosequencing, statistical association of individual TCRs with disease status, and machine learning were combined to predict cytomegalovirus infection status. The T cell repertoires of several hundred subjects were profiled by immunosequencing and related to cytomegalovirus serostatus. Genome-wide SNP genotypes for about 60% of the 666 donors were used in a later genetic analysis, which treated that subset as a discovery cohort. A later analysis re-examined previously published TCR beta repertoires from 610 or so donors and added high-resolution HLA genotyping to investigate patterns of TCR occurrence. An earlier analysis of more than 450 of the donors used high-throughput TCR beta sequencing to judge whether each TCR beta V gene segment behaved as functional or pseudogenic. Rather than drawing on any new phenotypic data, the later analysis identified candidate immune exposures from TCR beta sequences and the way those sequences occurred across donors. The number of typed donors differed by locus: about 620-640 for A, B, C, DRB1 and DQB1; approximately 520 for DQA1; fewer than 610 for DPA1; and 400 to 480 for DPB1. The study was designed to test whether signatures of past pathogen exposure could be identified by cataloging public T cell receptors. An early release that covered approximately 600 HLA-typed donors contained around 330 gigabases of sequencing data and 75 million to 100 million unique TCR sequences. A few DR-DQ haplotypes were treated as single units for association and clustering because of strong linkage in the cohort. Across around 400 genotyped donors of the cohort, an average of approximately 240,000 unique TCR beta nucleotide sequences per donor were sequenced, and about a sixth of those sequences were non-productive. A separate validation cohort of about 110 different subjects was used in addition to the roughly 640-subject first cohort. The paper's findings and limits, for the study overall: According to a later analysis, TCR association rates differed among HLA loci, with DRB1 alleles showing the most associated TCRs and HLA-C alleles showing the fewest. For the cohort, immune exposure information was limited to CMV serostatus. In a later analysis, some 17,000 TCR beta sequences were associated with specific HLA alleles at a false discovery rate of 0.05. According to the authors, the approach could potentially be generalized to other disease states and immunological phenotypes. A later analysis reported that several top co-occurrence clusters appeared linked to parvovirus B19, influenza, CMV and Epstein-Barr virus. Across donors, most TCR sequences were observed very rarely, whereas some public TCRs were present in many individuals. Compared with the roughly 670-donor mean, donors in an Asian-associated ancestry cluster had fewer N-insertions in productive TCRs, according to a later genetic analysis. Only TCR beta chains were sequenced in this cohort, and the absence of alpha or paired-chain data limited detectable features. A few of the identified cytomegalovirus-associated TCR beta chains were confirmed in vitro to be specific for cytomegalovirus antigens. Roughly uniform sequencing depth across donors was assumed in presence/absence analyses, although this assumption may not hold. V-gene and J-gene trimming of TCR beta chains was associated with a missense DCLRE1C variant in a later genetic analysis, and the association was replicated in an independent cohort. Because counts were too low, approximately 15 rarely observed V segments, including chromosome 9 orphons, were excluded from the earlier analysis of roughly 580 of the donors. In the study, some 180 TCR beta chains were listed as associated with cytomegalovirus. A further reported finding was that TCR beta sequences accurately predicted the HLA-A and HLA-B alleles for most subjects in the first cohort. Because HLA typing was unavailable for some donors at each locus, only the typed subset was used in association tests. A later analysis found that HLA-associated TCR beta chains were more clonally expanded and had lower generation probabilities than equally common non-associated chains. When HLA alleles, especially DR and DQ, strongly co-occurred, attributing TCR associations to individual alleles was difficult. A cluster of highly shared sequence variants was judged likely to represent a technical artifact of the sequencing pipeline. Broadly in line with IMGT annotations, most TCR beta V segments showed up in productive rearrangements about 87% or about 30% of the time in an earlier analysis of 450 to 750 of the donors. Linkage disequilibrium might explain the correlated functional status among segregating V segments, but an unknown experimental factor could not be excluded. Some IMGT-functional V segments, including TRBV6-2 and TRBV6-3, could not be told apart with the 87-base-pair reads, so those segments were excluded. A later analysis found that most CMV-associated TCR beta chains appeared HLA-restricted, with HLA associations seemingly driven largely by CMV exposure. The classifier was reported to diagnose cytomegalovirus status with high specificity and sensitivity in both the original and validation cohorts.

The cohort consisted of some 730 healthy bone marrow donors. Cohort members were all nominally healthy when sampled, although unrecorded immune exposures were likely present. The donor tested CMV seropositive and was one of the 289 seropositive cohort members. A peripheral blood sample was collected from each donor, and TCR beta sequencing was performed on peripheral blood mononuclear cells. The Qiagen DNeasy Blood Extraction Kit was used to extract genomic DNA from the blood cell samples. CDR1 SNHLY and CDR2 FYNNEI are derived from the germline V gene. V ends up 6 bases short and J 2 bases short, with an unmatched junction base count of 4. Measured from the cysteine to the phenylalanine, the CDR3 is 15 residues long. The CDR3 DNA has 45 bases and is translated from base 1.

The sequence is built from TRBV2 and TRBJ2-7; TRBD2 lines up with 13 middle nucleotides. Sequenced: PBMCs. The receptor comes from a woman between 50 and 59 years old in good health and CMV-seropositive. The DNA sequence follows: TGTGCCAGCAGGCTTACTAGCGGGAGGGCCTACGAGCAGTACTTC. Translated, this gives CASRLTSGRAYEQYF.